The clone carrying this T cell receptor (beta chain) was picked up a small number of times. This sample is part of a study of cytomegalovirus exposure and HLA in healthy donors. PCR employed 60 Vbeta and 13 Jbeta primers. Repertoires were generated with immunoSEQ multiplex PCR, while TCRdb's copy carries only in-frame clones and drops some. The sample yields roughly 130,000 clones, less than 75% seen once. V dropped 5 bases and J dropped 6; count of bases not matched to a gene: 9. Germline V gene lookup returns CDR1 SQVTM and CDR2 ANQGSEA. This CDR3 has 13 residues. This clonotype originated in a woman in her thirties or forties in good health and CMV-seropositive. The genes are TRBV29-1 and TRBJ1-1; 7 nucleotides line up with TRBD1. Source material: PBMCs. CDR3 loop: CSVRQGQFAEAFF. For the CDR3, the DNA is TGCAGCGTTAGGCAGGGACAGTTCGCTGAAGCTTTCTTT.